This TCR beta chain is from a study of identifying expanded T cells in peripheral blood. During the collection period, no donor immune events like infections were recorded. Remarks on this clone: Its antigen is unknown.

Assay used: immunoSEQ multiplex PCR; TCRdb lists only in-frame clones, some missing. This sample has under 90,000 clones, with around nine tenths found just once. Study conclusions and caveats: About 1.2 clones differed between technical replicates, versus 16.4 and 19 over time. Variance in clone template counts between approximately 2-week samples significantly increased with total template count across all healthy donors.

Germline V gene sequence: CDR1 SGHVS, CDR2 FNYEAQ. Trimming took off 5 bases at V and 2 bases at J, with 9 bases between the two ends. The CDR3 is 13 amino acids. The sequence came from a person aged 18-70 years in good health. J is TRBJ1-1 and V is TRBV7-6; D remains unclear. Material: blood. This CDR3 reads CASSPRQNTEAFF. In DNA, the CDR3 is TGTGCCAGCAGCCCTCGACAAAACACTGAAGCTTTCTTT.